Listed below are T cell receptor beta chains from one sample, sequenced in a study of blood T cell repertoires in COVID-19. Sequencing used immunoSEQ multiplex PCR; TCRdb keeps in-frame clones, though not all of them. The sample has hundreds of thousands of clones; about 88% are singletons. The sequenced sample consisted of PBMCs or T cells enriched from blood (not recorded which). The receptors were gathered from a woman aged 55-69 years in a cohort exposed to, infected with or recovered from COVID-19 (not recorded which). Each CDR3 is given with its conserved first and last residue. The D gene is left open where the match is weak. Part of the rows lack a size; the others show once, few, many or a class for expanded clones.

v_gene	j_gene	d_gene	abundance	CDR3aa	CDR3nt
TRBV7-6	TRBJ1-6	TRBD1	once	CASRATGTGMNSPLHF	TGTGCCAGCAGGGCCACCGGGACAGGGATGAATTCACCCCTCCACTTT
TRBV5-4	TRBJ1-2	-	-	CASSPYAASSNYGYTF	TGTGCCAGCAGCCCCTATGCGGCATCATCTAACTATGGCTACACCTTC
TRBV5-1	TRBJ2-2	-	-	CASSPALASTGELFF	TGCGCCAGCAGCCCTGCTCTTGCTAGCACCGGGGAGCTGTTTTTT
TRBV7-6	TRBJ2-5	-	-	CASSLGRPRGQETQYF	TGTGCCAGCAGCTTAGGAAGACCGCGGGGCCAAGAGACCCAGTACTTC
TRBV6-5	TRBJ2-5	TRBD1	-	CASSWTGAPQETQYF	TGTGCCAGCAGTTGGACAGGGGCCCCCCAAGAGACCCAGTACTTC
TRBV27	TRBJ2-1	-	-	CATISGMDEQFF	TGTGCCACCATATCCGGGATGGATGAGCAGTTCTTC
TRBV6-5	TRBJ1-1	TRBD1	-	CASNRDSLNTEAFF	TGTGCCAGCAACCGGGACAGCCTGAACACTGAAGCTTTCTTT
TRBV4-2	TRBJ1-1	-	-	CASSHTQGNTEAFF	TGTGCCAGCAGCCACACCCAGGGCAACACTGAAGCTTTCTTT
TRBV9	TRBJ2-2	TRBD2	-	CASSVEVTSGYTGELFF	TGTGCCAGCAGCGTAGAAGTGACTAGCGGCTACACCGGGGAGCTGTTTTTT
TRBV24-1	TRBJ2-1	-	-	CATSDFGSSYNEQFF	TGTGCCACCAGTGATTTTGGGAGCTCCTACAATGAGCAGTTCTTC
TRBV19	TRBJ1-1	-	-	CASSGGASEAFF	TGTGCCAGTAGTGGGGGGGCGAGTGAAGCTTTCTTT
TRBV19	TRBJ1-5	-	once	CASSSDRRDQPQHF	TGTGCCAGTAGTAGTGACAGGCGGGATCAGCCCCAGCATTTT
TRBV6-2/TRBV6-3	TRBJ1-1	-	-	CASSRDRPNTEAFF	TGTGCCAGCAGTCGTGACAGGCCGAACACTGAAGCTTTCTTT
TRBV28	TRBJ2-3	TRBD2	-	CASSFGHAGGPGSTDTQYF	TGTGCCAGCAGTTTTGGTCACGCGGGAGGGCCAGGTAGCACAGATACGCAGTATTTT
TRBV5-1	TRBJ2-5	-	-	CASRVTMTGETQYF	TGCGCCAGCAGAGTAACTATGACGGGGGAGACCCAGTACTTC